The sequence of this T cell receptor beta chain was determined in a study of blood T cell repertoires in COVID-19. The authors' processing: Researchers report that nucleated cell counts were estimated from reference gene primer amplification. The data were produced by immunoSEQ multiplex PCR, yet TCRdb's version contains in-frame clones alone and is incomplete. V and J calls and clone size follow that table, whereas D and trimming were derived from the DNA. Among approximately 180,000 clones listed, about three quarters were seen once. Per the germline V gene, CDR1 is LNHDA and CDR2 is SQIVND (reference sequence). CDR3 length equals 18 residues. J lost 2 bases, V lost 3 bases, and 13 bases had no gene match.

What was sequenced was peripheral blood. V gene TRBV19 combines with J gene TRBJ2-1; 7 bases line up with TRBD1. The sequence came from a woman aged 70-85 years with acute or convalescent COVID-19. Written as DNA, the CDR3 is TGTGCCAGTAGTATTAGTGGCCTCCGGGACAGCCCCTACAATGAGCAGTTCTTC. It is translated as CASSISGLRDSPYNEQFF.